This T cell receptor (beta chain) was sequenced during a study of immune heterogeneity within non-small cell lung tumors. Study results and limitations: Recurrence of identical dominant CDR3 beta clonotypes was observed across intrapatient tumor sites, concomitant with site-unique high-frequency clones. Local tumor mutational burden showed a correlation with local T-cell clonality that was moderate but significant (R about 0.35).

Multiplex PCR relied on 32 V and 13 J primers to amplify TCR beta CDR3. One entry per CDR3 protein, called by TCRdb with MiXCR from the multiplex PCR reads. The data contain about 3,600 distinct CDR3 sequences, under 35% of them singletons. CDR1 and CDR2 (germline): MNHEY, SMNVEV (reference sequence). The CDR3 spans 15 residues. V lost 5 bases, J lost 3 bases, and 5 bases stayed unmatched. Genomic DNA from bulk tumor acted as the template, and around 630 ng was loaded per sample. From each primary tumor, several far-apart biopsies were obtained during surgery. Patients went through curative surgery, and their non-small cell lung cancer was untreated and newly diagnosed. The donors had newly diagnosed non-small cell lung cancer and underwent surgery intended to cure it. To note about this clonotype: Its target is not known.

The V and J genes are TRBV27 and TRBJ2-1; 9 bases match TRBD1. The receptor was derived from a man aged 60 to 69 with non-small cell lung cancer. Sequenced: lung tumor tissue. CDR3 region: CASSLGTGIYNEQFF. The CDR3 nucleotides are TGTGCCAGCAGTCTAGGGACAGGGATCTACAATGAGCAGTTCTTC.